This T cell receptor (beta chain) is drawn from a study of immune evolution from preneoplasia to lung adenocarcinoma. About the research overall: HLA loss of heterozygosity: about 7% AIS, around 16% MIA, over 25% ADC, none AAH.

Concerning this clone: Its antigen remains unknown.

Some clones are missing from TCRdb's copy, which holds only in-frame ones; the method was immunoSEQ multiplex PCR. The table records thousands of clones, 75% of them present only once. Findings of the study overall: T cell clonality was higher in KRAS-mutant than EGFR-mutant or wild-type nodules. Normal lung had highest clonality; later lesions appeared denser, more diverse.

Germline V CDR1 and CDR2: GTSNPN, SVGIG (reference sequence). The CDR3 consists of 12 residues. Nucleic acids came from premalignant or tumor cells enriched by macro-dissection. This clonotype originated in a person aged 60 to 85 with lung adenocarcinoma. The material sequenced was FFPE lung adenocarcinoma in situ tissue. This chain joins TRBV30 and TRBJ2-7; D gene uncertain. DNA of the CDR3: TGTGCATATTCGGGCCTCTCCTACGAGCAGTACTTC. Translated: CAYSGLSYEQYF.